This TCR beta chain is from a study of blood T cells in healthy people across ages. Findings and caveats of the study: TCR beta diversity per million T cells fell roughly linearly with age. There was a strong correlation between TCR beta diversity and naive T cell percentage.

A J-beta primer mix and a sample-barcoded 5' primer were used in a second PCR of roughly 6 to 11 cycles. TCRdb reprocessed the 5' RACE reads with MiXCR, giving one entry per CDR3 protein. The table records about 1.5 million distinct CDR3 sequences, about 42% of them present only once. To note about this clonotype: As yet, its antigen is unknown.

The CDR3 sequence is 16 residues long. Per the germline V gene, CDR1 is SGDLS and CDR2 is YYNGEE. J gave up 3 bases and V 0 bases, and 6 bases lay outside the gene matches. The sequenced sample consisted of blood. The sequence came from a woman between 18 and 29 years old in good health. The chain has TRBV9 and TRBJ2-5; 9 bases map to TRBD2. CDR3 in amino acids: CASSVGRGGQKETQYF. CDR3 DNA sequence: TGTGCCAGCAGCGTAGGGCGGGGGGGCCAGAAAGAGACCCAGTACTTC. The variable domain in full, with the rest retrieved from reference TRBV9 and TRBJ2-5, is DSGVTQTPKHLITATGQRVTLRCSPRSGDLSVYWYQQSLDQGLQFLIQYYNGEERAKGNILERFSAQQFPDLHSELNLSSLELGDSALYFCASSVGRGGQKETQYFGPGTRLLVL.